The sequence of this T cell receptor (beta chain) was determined in a study of blood T cell repertoires in COVID-19. Looking at the study overall: Acute and convalescent COVID-19 specimens originated in the United States, Italy and Spain. From T cells, B-cell-depleted T cells, or PBMCs came the material, which was cDNA or gDNA.

This clone was seen a few times. Some clones are missing from TCRdb's copy, which holds only in-frame ones; the method was immunoSEQ multiplex PCR. This sample has roughly 200,000 clones, with 70% to 90% found just once. Trimming took 6 bases from V and 5 from J, leaving 13 bases between them. CDR1 is SNHLY and CDR2 is FYNNEI in the germline V gene. CDR3 length: 13 amino acids. The origin of this receptor is a man aged 55 to 69 with acute or convalescent COVID-19. The chain is built from TRBV2 and TRBJ1-2, with D perhaps matching TRBD1 (5 bases). Sequenced material: peripheral blood. The CDR3 DNA sequence: TGTGCCAGCAGCTCGGGCGGACAATATGGCTACACCTTC. It codes for CASSSGGQYGYTF.